This T cell receptor beta chain was documented in a study of control samples from healthy donors and cancer patients. Measured with immunoSEQ multiplex PCR; TCRdb has only the in-frame clones, and not every one. The table has about 110,000 clones, 70% to 85% seen once. Trimming pared 0 bases from V and 1 base from J, leaving 20 bases between. The CDR3 totals 19 residues. The chain joins TRBV23-1 to TRBJ2-3, with a weak D call TRBD1 (6 bases). TRBV23-1 is flagged as an ORF with uncertain function. This TCR was sampled from a man younger than 35 in good health. Material for sequencing was blood. The CDR3 loop reads CASSQSRGTPRVGTDTQYF. CDR3 DNA sequence: TGCGCCAGCAGTCAATCGAGGGGGACCCCCAGAGTCGGCACAGATACGCAGTATTTT.